The present T cell receptor beta chain was sequenced within a study of identical twins. TCRdb reprocessed the 5' RACE reads via MiXCR and lists one record per CDR3 protein. Among under 800,000 distinct CDR3 sequences, around 20% were seen once, and the ten largest hold 4.3%. The same data also contributed to another study, on T cells expressing NK-cell markers.

Sequences were obtained from PBMCs. The TCR sequence derives from a woman under 30 in good health.

CDR3 protein: CASSLIQGTDTQYF. CDR3 nucleotide sequence: TGTGCCAGCAGCTTGATCCAGGGGACAGATACGCAGTATTTT. The rearrangement uses TRBV5-5 and TRBJ2-3; a possible D gene is TRBD1 (6 bases). Germline CDR1 is SGHKS and CDR2 is YYEKEE (reference sequence). The CDR3 has 14 residues. V gave up 1 base and J gave up 3 bases, with 9 bases separating them.